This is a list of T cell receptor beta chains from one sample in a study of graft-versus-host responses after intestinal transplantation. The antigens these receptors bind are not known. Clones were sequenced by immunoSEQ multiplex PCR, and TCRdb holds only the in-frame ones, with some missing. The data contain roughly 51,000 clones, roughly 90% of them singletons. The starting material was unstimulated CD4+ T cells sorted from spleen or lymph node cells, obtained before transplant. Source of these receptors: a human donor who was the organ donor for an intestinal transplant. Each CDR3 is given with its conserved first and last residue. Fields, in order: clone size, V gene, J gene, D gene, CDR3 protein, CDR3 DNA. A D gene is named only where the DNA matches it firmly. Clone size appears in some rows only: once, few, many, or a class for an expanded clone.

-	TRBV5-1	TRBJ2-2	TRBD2	CASSLNFGREGPTGELFF	TGCGCCAGCAGCTTGAATTTCGGGCGGGAGGGCCCCACCGGGGAGCTGTTTTTT
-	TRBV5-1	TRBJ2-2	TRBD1	CASSSGQGGTGELFF	TGCGCCAGCAGCTCCGGACAGGGCGGGACCGGGGAGCTGTTTTTT
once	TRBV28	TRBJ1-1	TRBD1	CASRGTANTEAFF	TGTGCCAGCAGAGGGACAGCGAACACTGAAGCTTTCTTT
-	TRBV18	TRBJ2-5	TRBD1	CASSRTTGGWETQYF	TGTGCCAGCTCACGTACGACAGGGGGCTGGGAGACCCAGTACTTC
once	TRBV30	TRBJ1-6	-	CAWRRAKGPYNSPLHF	TGTGCCTGGAGGAGGGCAAAAGGCCCCTATAATTCACCCCTCCACTTT
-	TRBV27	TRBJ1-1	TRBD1	CARVGQLNTEAFF	TGTGCCAGAGTGGGACAGCTGAACACTGAAGCTTTCTTT
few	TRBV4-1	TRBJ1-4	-	CASSQDGGSINEKLFF	TGCGCCAGCAGCCAAGATGGCGGCAGCATTAATGAAAAACTGTTTTTT
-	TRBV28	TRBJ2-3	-	CASSFTGLPGDTQYF	TGTGCCAGCAGTTTTACTGGACTACCAGGGGATACGCAGTATTTT
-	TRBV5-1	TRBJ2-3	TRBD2	CASSLGTSGMLALRTDTQYF	TGCGCCAGCAGCTTGGGGACTAGCGGGATGCTCGCTCTTCGGACAGATACGCAGTATTTT
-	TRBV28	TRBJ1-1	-	CASSLARVKRIEAFF	TGTGCCAGCAGTTTGGCCCGGGTTAAACGTATTGAAGCTTTCTTT
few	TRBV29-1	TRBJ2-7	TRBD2	CSVISGRNDEQYF	TGCAGCGTCATTAGCGGGAGAAACGACGAGCAGTACTTC
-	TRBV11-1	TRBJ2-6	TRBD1	CASRPGTGSSGANVLTF	TGTGCCAGCAGACCCGGGACAGGGTCATCCGGGGCCAACGTCCTGACTTTC
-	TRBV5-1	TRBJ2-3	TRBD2	CASSLAFRLAGTDTQYF	TGCGCCAGCAGCTTGGCATTCAGGCTAGCGGGCACAGATACGCAGTATTTT
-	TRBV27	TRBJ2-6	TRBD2	CASRAGGSSGANVLTF	TGTGCCAGCAGAGCGGGAGGATCATCCGGGGCCAACGTCCTGACTTTC
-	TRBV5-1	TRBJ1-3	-	CASSQGKSGNTIYF	TGCGCCAGCAGCCAGGGCAAAAGTGGAAACACCATATATTTT
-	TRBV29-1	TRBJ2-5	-	CSVVFVDGDQETQYF	TGCAGCGTTGTTTTCGTGGACGGGGATCAAGAGACCCAGTACTTC
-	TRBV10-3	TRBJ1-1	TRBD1	CAISDKGARYMNTEAFF	TGTGCCATCAGTGACAAGGGGGCCCGCTACATGAACACTGAAGCTTTCTTT
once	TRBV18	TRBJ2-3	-	CASSTGTLNTQYF	TGTGCCAGCTCAACCGGGACACTCAATACGCAGTATTTT
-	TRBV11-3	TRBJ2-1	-	CASSLTFSSSYNEQFF	TGTGCCAGCAGCTTAACCTTCTCGAGCTCCTACAATGAGCAGTTCTTC
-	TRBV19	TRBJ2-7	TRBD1	CASSLRTGGPYEQYF	TGTGCCAGTAGTCTGCGGACAGGAGGCCCCTACGAGCAGTACTTC
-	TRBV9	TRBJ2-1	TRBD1	CASSNGGQAWAYNEQFF	TGTGCCAGCAGCAACGGGGGACAGGCTTGGGCCTACAATGAGCAGTTCTTC
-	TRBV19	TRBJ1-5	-	CPEGCMQPQHF	TGTCCCGAGGGTTGCATGCAGCCCCAGCATTTT
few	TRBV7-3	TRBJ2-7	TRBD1	CASSLGDRGHEQYF	TGTGCCAGCAGCTTAGGGGACAGGGGGCACGAGCAGTACTTC
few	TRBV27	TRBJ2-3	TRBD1	CASAGTGSSTDTQYF	TGTGCCAGCGCAGGGACAGGGTCTTCCACAGATACGCAGTATTTT